This T cell receptor beta chain was sequenced for a study of blood T cell repertoires in COVID-19. Study context: Samples came from the United States, Italy and Spain, spanning acute and convalescent COVID-19.

Repertoires were generated with immunoSEQ multiplex PCR, while TCRdb's copy carries only in-frame clones and drops some. The table records tens of thousands of clones, approximately 91% of them present only once. The CDR3 length is 15 residues. V was clipped by 5 bases and J by 1 base; unmatched bases: 8. Germline CDR1 MDHEN, CDR2 SYDVKM. The sequencing sample was made of peripheral blood. The chain uses TRBV28 and TRBJ2-7; 7 bases align to TRBD1. The receptor was derived from a human donor with active COVID-19. The donor label of this sample is uncertain. The CDR3 region has the DNA TGTGCCAGCAGTCCGACAGGGAGAGCGTCCTACGAGCAGTACTTC. Protein: CASSPTGRASYEQYF.